The 29 T cell receptor beta chains listed next were all sequenced from one sample in a study of PD-L1 blockade in urothelial cancer. This table comes from immunoSEQ multiplex PCR, and its TCRdb copy is limited to in-frame clones, with some not included. Among 120,000 or so clones, approximately 85% were seen once, and the ten largest hold 2.4%. Time point of the sample: peripheral blood 6 weeks after treatment start. The source was PBMCs, collected around atezolizumab (anti-PD-L1) treatment. These receptors were taken from a man between 50 and 59 years old with urothelial cancer.

The J gene is TRBJ2-7, the V gene TRBV28; tentative D call: TRBD2 (5 bases). V lost 8 bases and J lost 4, with 12 bases in between. The CDR3 covers 12 residues. The germline gives CDR1 MDHEN, CDR2 SYDVKM. Here the CDR3 reads CASGLNSYEQYF. CDR3 sequence (DNA): TGTGCCAGCGGACTTAACAGTTACGAGCAGTACTTC.

This chain links TRBV11-2 with TRBJ2-7, with TRBD2 matching over 11 bases. Germline loops: CDR1 SGHAT, CDR2 FQNNGV. The CDR3 is 15 residues long. With 5 bases clipped from V and 0 bases from J, the junction kept 3 bases outside the gene matches. In DNA, the CDR3 is TGTGCCAGCAGCCTCGGGACTAGCGGCTCCTACGAGCAGTACTTC. Its translation: CASSLGTSGSYEQYF.

This sequence joins TRBV5-4 and TRBJ2-1; no firm D call. V lost 1 base, J lost 4 bases, and 9 bases lay in between. The CDR3 loop spans 14 amino acids. Germline lookup yields CDR1 SGHNT and CDR2 YYREEE (reference sequence). This chain's CDR3 is CASSLSTAYNEQFF. The CDR3 region has the DNA TGTGCCAGCAGCTTGTCAACAGCATACAATGAGCAGTTCTTC.

This clone was counted once. Here the CDR3 reads CASSPQGLAGVGQTQYF. In DNA, the CDR3 is TGTGCCAGCAGCCCCCAGGGACTAGCGGGAGTGGGGCAGACCCAGTACTTC. This chain connects TRBV2 to TRBJ2-5, with 14 bases lining up with TRBD2. Germline assignment: CDR1 SNHLY and CDR2 FYNNEI. The J segment lost 6 bases and the V segment lost 6 bases, leaving 12 bases of the junction unmatched. The CDR3 is 17 residues long.

The rearrangement uses TRBV15 and TRBJ1-4; a possible D gene is TRBD1 (5 bases). V gave up 8 bases and J gave up 10 bases, with 23 bases separating them. The germline V gene has CDR1 LNHNV and CDR2 YYDKDF (reference sequence). The length of the CDR3 is 15 residues. The CDR3 DNA is TGTGCCACCTCCGGGGGGAATTCCCCTCGAGGAAAACTGTTTTTT. It is translated as CATSGGNSPRGKLFF.

The V gene is TRBV5-4, the J gene TRBJ2-7; 9 nucleotides align to TRBD1. The V gene's germline CDR1 is SGHNT and CDR2 YYREEE (reference sequence). The CDR3 runs to 15 residues. Unmatched junction bases numbered 7, after V lost 3 bases and J lost 3 bases. The CDR3 coding sequence is TGTGCCAGCAGCTACGTAAGGGGACAGGGCTACGAGCAGTACTTC. This encodes CASSYVRGQGYEQYF.

The genes are TRBV9 and TRBJ2-7, with TRBD2 matching over 8 bases. The trim removed 2 bases at V and 3 bases at J, leaving 4 bases unmatched. Looked up from germline, CDR1 is SGDLS and CDR2 is YYNGEE. This CDR3 has 14 residues. The CDR3 spells CASSVSGSIYEQYF. For the CDR3, the DNA is TGTGCCAGCAGCGTCAGCGGGAGCATCTACGAGCAGTACTTC.

This clone appeared many times. The V and J genes are TRBV6-1 and TRBJ2-2, with D perhaps TRBD2 (6 bases). The germline V and J ends were trimmed by 2 bases and 4 bases, with 8 bases remaining between them. The CDR3 has 14 residues. The germline CDR1 and CDR2 sequences are MNHNS and SASEGT. The CDR3 here is CASSETGVTGELFF. Here the CDR3 DNA reads TGTGCCAGCAGTGAAACGGGAGTCACCGGGGAGCTGTTTTTT.

The J gene is TRBJ2-1, the V gene TRBV7-3; 9 bases are shared with TRBD2. CDR1 is SGHTA and CDR2 is FQGTGA in the germline V gene. The junction had 6 bases not matched to a gene; V was cut back by 5 bases and J by 4 bases. CDR3 length: 15 amino acids. For the CDR3, the DNA is TGTGCCAGCAGCCCCCGGCTAGCGGGGTACAATGAGCAGTTCTTC. Its translation: CASSPRLAGYNEQFF.

The genes are TRBV7-9 and TRBJ2-1, with 8 bases fitting TRBD2. This CDR3 is built from 14 residues. With 5 bases clipped from V and 8 bases from J, the junction kept 8 bases outside the gene matches. Germline V lookup: CDR1 SEHNR, CDR2 FQNEAQ (reference sequence). The CDR3 DNA reads TGTGCCAGCAGCCCAAGGACTAGCTTGCATGAGCAGTTCTTC. Its protein product is CASSPRTSLHEQFF.

This sequence joins TRBV2 and TRBJ2-1, with 9 bases that match TRBD2. The CDR3 totals 16 residues. Germline CDR1 is SNHLY and CDR2 is FYNNEI. V was pared by 1 base and J by 8 bases, with 9 bases of the junction left unmatched. The CDR3 sequence: CASSEVASGILDEQFF. The CDR3 region has the DNA TGTGCCAGCAGTGAAGTCGCTAGCGGGATTCTCGATGAGCAGTTCTTC.

CDR3 in DNA: TGTGCCAGCAGAGTTACAGGTGTAGCTTTCTTT. Translation gives CASRVTGVAFF. The chain carries TRBV28 and TRBJ1-1; possibly TRBD1 for D (5 bases). From germline, CDR1 is MDHEN and CDR2 SYDVKM. The CDR3 is made up of 11 amino acids. Trimming removed 6 bases from V and 10 bases from J, with 12 bases in between.

The V gene is TRBV7-3, the J gene TRBJ2-7; D perhaps matches TRBD2 (6 bases). From germline, CDR1 is SGHTA and CDR2 FQGTGA. V was clipped by 5 bases and J by 7 bases, with 15 bases between them. The CDR3 loop spans 13 amino acids. CDR3 sequence: CASSRDWNDEQYF. As DNA, the CDR3 is TGTGCCAGCAGCCGGGACTGGAATGATGAGCAGTACTTC.

The chain couples TRBV27 to TRBJ1-5; D uncertain. Trimming took 5 bases from V and 2 from J, leaving 7 bases between them. Germline V lookup: CDR1 MNHEY, CDR2 SMNVEV (reference sequence). The CDR3 loop spans 13 amino acids. Written as DNA, the CDR3 is TGTGCCAGCAGTCCCCTTGGCAATCAGCCCCAGCATTTT. It encodes CASSPLGNQPQHF.

The genes are TRBV7-2 and TRBJ2-7; 8 bases map to TRBD2. The V gene's germline CDR1 is SGHTA and CDR2 FQGNSA. The CDR3 is made up of 14 amino acids. V lost 5 bases to trimming and J lost 6 bases; unmatched junction nucleotides: 9. CDR3 protein: CASSLKREQSEQYF. As DNA, the CDR3 is TGTGCCAGCAGCCTGAAGCGGGAGCAGAGCGAGCAGTACTTC.

V is TRBV27 and J is TRBJ2-6; 8 bases agree with TRBD1. The trim removed 5 bases at V and 2 bases at J, leaving 8 bases unmatched. CDR1 and CDR2 (germline): MNHEY, SMNVEV (reference sequence). This CDR3 has 17 residues. The CDR3 DNA reads TGTGCCAGCAGTCCCGGACAGGGAATGGCTGGGGCCAACGTCCTGACTTTC. Translating it yields CASSPGQGMAGANVLTF.

The rearrangement joins TRBV7-3 to TRBJ1-1, with 7 bases matching TRBD1. The CDR3 has 16 residues. V was pared by 5 bases and J by 0 bases, with 9 bases of the junction left unmatched. CDR1 is SGHTA and CDR2 is FQGTGA in the germline V gene. The CDR3 loop is CASSRGATGMNTEAFF. CDR3 coding DNA: TGTGCCAGCAGCCGCGGTGCGACAGGGATGAACACTGAAGCTTTCTTT.

This clone was recorded only once. This sequence joins TRBV14 and TRBJ2-3, with D tentatively TRBD1 (6 bases). Germline CDR1 and CDR2: SGHDN and FVKESK. The V end lost 2 bases, the J end lost 1 base, and 13 bases lay between the germline ends. The CDR3 has 16 amino acids. For the CDR3, the DNA is TGTGCCAGCAGCCAACCCTTGGGGGCCGGCACAGATACGCAGTATTTT. Its translation: CASSQPLGAGTDTQYF.

The chain has TRBV19 and TRBJ1-1, with D unresolved. CDR3 length equals 14 residues. V shed 7 bases and J shed 0 bases, with 12 bases lying between them. The germline CDR1 and CDR2 sequences are LNHDA and SQIVND (reference sequence). CDR3 loop: CASKIAVLNTEAFF. The CDR3, as DNA: TGTGCCAGTAAGATTGCGGTATTGAACACTGAAGCTTTCTTT.

The rearrangement uses TRBV5-6 and TRBJ1-2; TRBD1 agrees at 8 bases. Germline loops: CDR1 SGHDT, CDR2 YYEEEE. Trimming took 0 bases from V and 2 from J; bases not matched to a gene: 0. This CDR3 is built from 14 residues. CDR3 region: CASSLGQGNYGYTF. CDR3 DNA sequence: TGTGCCAGCAGCTTGGGACAGGGGAACTATGGCTACACCTTC.

J is TRBJ2-7 and V is TRBV28; maybe TRBD2 (6 bases). Germline CDR1 is MDHEN and CDR2 is SYDVKM. The CDR3 has 14 amino acids. V gave up 4 bases and J gave up 2 bases, with 12 bases separating them. The CDR3 DNA reads as TGTGCCAGCAGTTCGGGTGGCGGGACCTACGAGCAGTACTTC. Translating gives CASSSGGGTYEQYF.

The rearrangement links TRBV5-4 to TRBJ1-4, with 10 bases that match TRBD1. Germline V gives CDR1 SGHNT, CDR2 YYREEE (reference sequence). Trimming at V came to 3 bases and at J to 6 bases, leaving 5 bases not matched to a gene. The CDR3 loop spans 15 amino acids. The CDR3 DNA reads TGTGCCAGCAGCTGGACGACAGGGGGCGATGAAAAACTGTTTTTT. Its protein product is CASSWTTGGDEKLFF.

The chain employs TRBV9 and TRBJ2-3; 10 nucleotides agree with TRBD2. The V gene's germline CDR1 is SGDLS and CDR2 YYNGEE. Losses at the gene ends were 5 bases for V and 4 bases for J; bases not matched to a gene: 13. CDR3 size: 17 residues. In DNA, the CDR3 is TGTGCCAGCAGAGGGGGACCTAGCGGGAGTTTTGCAGATACGCAGTATTTT. Translated, it gives CASRGGPSGSFADTQYF.

As to this clone: The sample carries other DNA sequences with the same CDR3. J is TRBJ1-2 and V is TRBV5-1; no clear D. Per germline, CDR1 SGHRS and CDR2 YFSETQ. The CDR3 extends over 13 amino acids. V was shortened by 3 bases and J by 5 bases, with 11 bases between the two germline ends. CDR3 in DNA: TGCGCCAGCAGCTCGACCGGGATTTATGGCTACACCTTC. Protein product: CASSSTGIYGYTF.

This clone was seen only once. The rearrangement joins TRBV6-1 to TRBJ1-2; 7 bases fit TRBD1. Germline lookup yields CDR1 MNHNS and CDR2 SASEGT. The CDR3 consists of 13 residues. The V and J ends lost 6 bases and 3 bases, in that order; junction bases with no gene match: 4. DNA of the CDR3: TGTGCCAGCAGCCCGGGACAGCACTATGGCTACACCTTC. This gives the protein CASSPGQHYGYTF.

In the case of this clone: At one end, the junction sequence differs from germline, possibly due to a read error. This chain links TRBV19 with TRBJ1-2; perhaps TRBD1 as D (6 bases). The CDR3 totals 18 residues. The germline gives CDR1 LNHDA, CDR2 SQIVND (reference sequence). The CDR3 protein is CTSSPHPGHFFFGIGYTF. In DNA, the CDR3 is TGTACCAGTAGTCCCCATCCGGGACATTTCTTTTTTGGTATTGGCTACACCTTC.

A word on this clone: At one boundary the junction diverges from the germline segment, which might be a read error. In DNA form, the CDR3 reads TGTGCCAGCAGCTGGACAGGGGGCACGGATACGCAGTATTTT. The encoded protein is CASSWTGGTDTQYF. The V call is TRBV5-4, the J call TRBJ2-3; TRBD1 matches at 11 bases. There are 14 residues in the CDR3. The germline V gene has CDR1 SGHNT and CDR2 YYREEE (reference sequence).

V is TRBV27 and J is TRBJ2-7; D gene ambiguous. V dropped 6 bases and J dropped 5 bases, with 23 bases sitting between them. The germline gives CDR1 MNHEY, CDR2 SMNVEV (reference sequence). This CDR3 region has 16 residues. Here the CDR3 reads CASRPHPGGAADEQYF. The CDR3 DNA is TGTGCCAGCAGACCCCACCCCGGTGGCGCGGCGGACGAGCAGTACTTC.

The chain employs TRBV2 and TRBJ2-5, with D unresolved. The CDR3 consists of 13 residues. CDR1 and CDR2 from the germline V gene are SNHLY and FYNNEI. The ends were cut back, 8 bases at V and 2 bases at J, with 12 bases in the middle. DNA of the CDR3: TGTGCCAGCGGCCATATAAATCAAGAGACCCAGTACTTC. It encodes CASGHINQETQYF.